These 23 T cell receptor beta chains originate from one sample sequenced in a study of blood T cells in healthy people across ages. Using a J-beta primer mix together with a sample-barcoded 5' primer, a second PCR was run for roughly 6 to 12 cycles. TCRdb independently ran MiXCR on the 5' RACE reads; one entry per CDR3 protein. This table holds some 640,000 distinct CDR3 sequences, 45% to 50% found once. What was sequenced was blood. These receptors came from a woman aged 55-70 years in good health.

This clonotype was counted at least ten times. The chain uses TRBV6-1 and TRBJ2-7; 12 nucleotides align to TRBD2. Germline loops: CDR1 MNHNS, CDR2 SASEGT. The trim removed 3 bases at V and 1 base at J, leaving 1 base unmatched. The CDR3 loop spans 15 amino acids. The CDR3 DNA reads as TGTGCCAGCAGTGAGGGGACTAGCGGGTCCTACGAGCAGTACTTC. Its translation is CASSEGTSGSYEQYF.

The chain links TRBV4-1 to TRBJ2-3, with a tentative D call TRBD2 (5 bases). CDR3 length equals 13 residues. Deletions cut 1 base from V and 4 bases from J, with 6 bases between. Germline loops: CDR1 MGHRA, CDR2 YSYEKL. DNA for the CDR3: TGCGCCAGCAGCCAAGTTAGCGCAGATACGCAGTATTTT. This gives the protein CASSQVSADTQYF.

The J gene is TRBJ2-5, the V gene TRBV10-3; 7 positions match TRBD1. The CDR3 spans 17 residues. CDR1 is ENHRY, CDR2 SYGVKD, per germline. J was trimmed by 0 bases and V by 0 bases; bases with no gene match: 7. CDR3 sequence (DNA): TGTGCCATCAGTGAGTCGTTTGACAGGGCTTACCAAGAGACCCAGTACTTC. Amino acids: CAISESFDRAYQETQYF.

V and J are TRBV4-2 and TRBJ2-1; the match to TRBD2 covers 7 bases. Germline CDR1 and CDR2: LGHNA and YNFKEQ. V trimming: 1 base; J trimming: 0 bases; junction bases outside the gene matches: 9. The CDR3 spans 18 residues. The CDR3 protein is CASSQGTGGVSSYNEQFF. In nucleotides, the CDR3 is TGTGCCAGCAGCCAAGGTACGGGAGGCGTCAGCTCCTACAATGAGCAGTTCTTC.

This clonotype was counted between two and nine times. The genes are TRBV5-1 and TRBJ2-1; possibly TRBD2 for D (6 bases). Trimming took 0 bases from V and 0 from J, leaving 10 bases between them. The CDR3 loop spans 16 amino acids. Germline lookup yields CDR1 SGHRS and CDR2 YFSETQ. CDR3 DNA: TGCGCCAGCAGCTTGGTCGCTAGCGCCTCCTACAATGAGCAGTTCTTC. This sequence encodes CASSLVASASYNEQFF.

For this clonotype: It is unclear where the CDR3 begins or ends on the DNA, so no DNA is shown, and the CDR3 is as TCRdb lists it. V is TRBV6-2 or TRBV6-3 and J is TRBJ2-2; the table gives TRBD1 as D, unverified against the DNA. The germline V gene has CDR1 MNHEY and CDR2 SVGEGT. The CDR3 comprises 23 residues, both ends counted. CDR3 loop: CASSYSGADEQFFGPGNTGELFF.

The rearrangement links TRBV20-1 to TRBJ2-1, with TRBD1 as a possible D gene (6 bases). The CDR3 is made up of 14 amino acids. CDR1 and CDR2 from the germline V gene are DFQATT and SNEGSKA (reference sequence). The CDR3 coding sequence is TGCAGCCCGATGGACAGCCGAGGCCACAATGAGCAGTTCTTC. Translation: CSPMDSRGHNEQFF.

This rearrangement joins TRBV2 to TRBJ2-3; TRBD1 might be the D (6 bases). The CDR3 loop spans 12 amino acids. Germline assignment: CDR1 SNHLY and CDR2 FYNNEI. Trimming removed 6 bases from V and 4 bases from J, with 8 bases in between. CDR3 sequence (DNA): TGTGCCAGCAGGAACAGGGCAGATACGCAGTATTTT. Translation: CASRNRADTQYF.

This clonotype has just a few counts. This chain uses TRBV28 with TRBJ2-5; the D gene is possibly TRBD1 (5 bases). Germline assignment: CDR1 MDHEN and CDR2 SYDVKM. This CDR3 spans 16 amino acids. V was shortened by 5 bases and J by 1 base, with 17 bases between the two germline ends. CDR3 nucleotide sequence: TGTGCCAGCAGTCCGCTAGAGCTGGGGCTCCAAGAGACCCAGTACTTC. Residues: CASSPLELGLQETQYF.

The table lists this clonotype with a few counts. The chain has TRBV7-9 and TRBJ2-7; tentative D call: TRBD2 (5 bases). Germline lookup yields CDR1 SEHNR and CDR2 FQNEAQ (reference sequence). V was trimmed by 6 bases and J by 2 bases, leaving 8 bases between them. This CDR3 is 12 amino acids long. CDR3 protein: CASRGEAYEQYF. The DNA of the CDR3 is TGTGCCAGCAGGGGAGAGGCCTACGAGCAGTACTTC.

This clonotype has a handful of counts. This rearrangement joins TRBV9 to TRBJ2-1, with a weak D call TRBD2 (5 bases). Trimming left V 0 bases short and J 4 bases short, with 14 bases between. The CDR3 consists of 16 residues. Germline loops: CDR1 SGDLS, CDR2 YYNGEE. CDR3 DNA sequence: TGTGCCAGCAGCGTAGCTTCGGGGTTAGGTTACAATGAGCAGTTCTTC. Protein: CASSVASGLGYNEQFF.

CDR3 protein: CASSFVEGGTYEQYF. The CDR3, as DNA: TGTGCCAGCAGCTTCGTCGAGGGTGGAACCTACGAGCAGTACTTC. The rearrangement links TRBV7-9 to TRBJ2-7; D may be TRBD2 (5 bases). The CDR3 consists of 15 residues. CDR1 and CDR2 (germline): SEHNR, FQNEAQ (reference sequence). V dropped 3 bases and J dropped 2 bases, with 14 bases sitting between them.

CDR3 in amino acids: CSATGQTYGYTF. The CDR3 nucleotides are TGCAGTGCTACGGGACAGACATATGGCTACACCTTC. This chain uses TRBV20-1 with TRBJ1-2, with 7 bases lining up with TRBD1. The germline V gene encodes CDR1 DFQATT and CDR2 SNEGSKA (reference sequence). The CDR3 consists of 12 residues. V shed 4 bases and J 5 bases; nucleotides not matched to a gene: 4.

CDR3 DNA: TGCAGCGTTGATCTAGGCGTGGGGGAAAAACTGTTTTTT. It codes for CSVDLGVGEKLFF. The chain carries TRBV29-1 and TRBJ1-4; no reliable D call. From germline, CDR1 is SQVTM and CDR2 ANQGSEA. This CDR3 is built from 13 residues. The germline V and J ends were trimmed by 3 bases and 8 bases, with 13 bases remaining between them.

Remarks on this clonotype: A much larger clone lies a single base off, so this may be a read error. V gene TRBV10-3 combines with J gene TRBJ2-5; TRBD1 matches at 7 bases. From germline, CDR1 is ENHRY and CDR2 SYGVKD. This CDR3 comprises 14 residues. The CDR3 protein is CATSMGDRAETQYF. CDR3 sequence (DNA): TGTGCCACCAGTATGGGTGACAGGGCTGAGACCCAGTACTTC.

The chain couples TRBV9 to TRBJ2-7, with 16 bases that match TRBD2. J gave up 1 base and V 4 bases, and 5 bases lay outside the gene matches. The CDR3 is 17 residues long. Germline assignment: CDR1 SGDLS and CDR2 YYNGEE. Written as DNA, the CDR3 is TGTGCCAGCAGCTTGGGGACTAGCGGGAGGGGTTCCTACGAGCAGTACTTC. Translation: CASSLGTSGRGSYEQYF.

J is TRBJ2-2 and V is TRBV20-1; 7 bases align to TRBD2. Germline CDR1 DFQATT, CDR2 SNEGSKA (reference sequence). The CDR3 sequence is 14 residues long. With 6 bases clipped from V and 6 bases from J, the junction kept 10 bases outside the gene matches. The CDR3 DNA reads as TGCAGTGCCCCCGGGACTAAGGTTTCCGGGGAGCTGTTTTTT. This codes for CSAPGTKVSGELFF.

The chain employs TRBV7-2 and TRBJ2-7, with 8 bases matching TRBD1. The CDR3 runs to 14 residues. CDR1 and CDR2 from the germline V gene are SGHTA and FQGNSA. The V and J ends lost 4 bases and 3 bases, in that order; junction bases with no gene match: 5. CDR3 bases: TGTGCCAGCAGCTCTCGGACAGGGAACTACGAGCAGTACTTC. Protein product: CASSSRTGNYEQYF. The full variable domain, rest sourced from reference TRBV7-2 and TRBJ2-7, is GAGVSQSPSNKVTEKGKDVELRCDPISGHTALYWYRQSLGQGLEFLIYFQGNSAPDKSGLPSDRFSAERTGGSVSTLTIQRTQQEDSAVYLCASSSRTGNYEQYFGPGTRLTVT.

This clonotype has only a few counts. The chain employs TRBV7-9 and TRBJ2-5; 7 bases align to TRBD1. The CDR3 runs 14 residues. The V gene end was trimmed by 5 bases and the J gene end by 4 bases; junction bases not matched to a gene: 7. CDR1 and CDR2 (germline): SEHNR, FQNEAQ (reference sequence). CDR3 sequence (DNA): TGTGCCAGCAGCCGCCGGGACAGCGGAGAGACCCAGTACTTC. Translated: CASSRRDSGETQYF. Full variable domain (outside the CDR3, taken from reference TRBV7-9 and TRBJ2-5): DTGVSQNPRHKITKRGQNVTFRCDPISEHNRLYWYRQTLGQGPEFLTYFQNEAQLEKSRLLSDRFSAERPKGSFSTLEIQRTEQGDSAMYLCASSRRDSGETQYFGPGTRLLVL.

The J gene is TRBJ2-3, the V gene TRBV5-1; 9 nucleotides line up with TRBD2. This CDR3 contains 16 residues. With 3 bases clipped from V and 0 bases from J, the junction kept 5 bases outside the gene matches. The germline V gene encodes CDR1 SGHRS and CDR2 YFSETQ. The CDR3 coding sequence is TGCGCCAGCAGCTCCAGACTAGCGGATAGCACAGATACGCAGTATTTT. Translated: CASSSRLADSTDTQYF.

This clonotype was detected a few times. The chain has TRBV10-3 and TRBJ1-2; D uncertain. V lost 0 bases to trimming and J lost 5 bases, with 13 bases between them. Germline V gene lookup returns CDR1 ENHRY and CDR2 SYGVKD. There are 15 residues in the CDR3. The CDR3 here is CAISESIGITYGYTF. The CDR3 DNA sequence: TGTGCCATCAGTGAGTCGATCGGCATCACGTATGGCTACACCTTC.

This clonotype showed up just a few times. The CDR3 loop reads CASSLVQGSDTQYF. CDR3 bases: TGCGCCAGCAGCTTGGTTCAGGGATCAGATACGCAGTATTTT. The J gene is TRBJ2-3, the V gene TRBV5-1; D possibly corresponds to TRBD1 (5 bases). V lost 0 bases and J 4 bases, leaving 9 bases between the germline ends. The CDR3 sequence is 14 residues long. In germline, CDR1 is SGHRS, CDR2 YFSETQ.

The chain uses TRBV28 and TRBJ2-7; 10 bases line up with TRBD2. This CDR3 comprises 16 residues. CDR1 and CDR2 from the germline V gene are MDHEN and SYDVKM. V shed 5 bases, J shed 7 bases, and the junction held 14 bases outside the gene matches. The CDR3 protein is CASSGRTSGTYNEQYF. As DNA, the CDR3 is TGTGCCAGCAGTGGCCGGACTAGCGGAACCTACAATGAGCAGTACTTC.